This TCR beta chain was captured by sequencing in a study of cytomegalovirus exposure and HLA in healthy donors. Study-wide points: Available immune exposure information covered CMV serostatus only. It was reported in a later analysis that an Asian-associated ancestry cluster showed fewer N-insertions than the approximately 670-donor mean.

Germline-derived CDR1 and CDR2 are LGHNT and FRNRAP. The CDR3 is 16 amino acids. Trimming pared 5 bases from V and 0 bases from J, leaving 14 bases between. Comment on this clone: The antigen is unknown.

It was with 60 Vbeta and 13 Jbeta primers that the PCR ran. Here immunoSEQ multiplex PCR was the method, and the copy in TCRdb shows in-frame clones only, minus some. Of some 130,000 clones in the sample, around three quarters were seen once. This sequence originates from a man aged 18-30 years in good health and CMV-seronegative. Sequenced material: PBMCs. This chain links TRBV12-5 with TRBJ2-1, with D perhaps matching TRBD2 (6 bases). In DNA form, the CDR3 reads TGTGCTAGTGGTCCTGCTGGGGGAGGCTCCTACAATGAGCAGTTCTTC. Encoded protein: CASGPAGGGSYNEQFF.